These 28 T cell receptor beta chains share one sample of origin, sequenced in a study of blood T cell repertoires in COVID-19. The data were produced by immunoSEQ multiplex PCR, yet TCRdb's version contains in-frame clones alone and is incomplete. This sample carries roughly 280,000 clones, approximately 90% of them seen once, and the ten largest clones take roughly 2.9%. Sample: PBMCs or T cells enriched from blood (not recorded which). These receptors were obtained from a man aged 35-49 years who had been exposed to COVID-19.

The chain is built from TRBV2 and TRBJ1-4, with D possibly TRBD1 on 6 matching bases. Germline V gives CDR1 SNHLY, CDR2 FYNNEI. The V gene lost 7 bases and the J gene lost 0 bases, with 21 bases spanning the gap. The CDR3 loop spans 18 amino acids. The CDR3 DNA reads as TGTGCCAGCACTCAGGGACAACCTAATCCCGCAACTAATGAAAAACTGTTTTTT. It is translated as CASTQGQPNPATNEKLFF.

This clone was seen only once. The genes are TRBV6-6 and TRBJ2-7; 9 bases line up with TRBD1. V trimming: 6 bases; J trimming: 3 bases; junction bases outside the gene matches: 12. This CDR3 is 16 amino acids long. Germline V CDR1 and CDR2: MNHNY, SVGAGI (reference sequence). For the CDR3, the DNA is TGTGCCAGCAGGCCAACAGGGGGCGGGCTCTACTACGAGCAGTACTTC. Its translation is CASRPTGGGLYYEQYF.

This clone appeared a single time. V usage is TRBV5-6 and J usage is TRBJ1-5; a weak D match, TRBD1 (6 bases). Germline lookup yields CDR1 SGHDT and CDR2 YYEEEE. V was trimmed by 0 bases and J by 5 bases, leaving 12 bases between them. CDR3 length: 15 amino acids. CDR3 region: CASSLGGTLDQPQHF. The CDR3 coding sequence is TGTGCCAGCAGCTTGGGTGGGACACTGGATCAGCCCCAGCATTTT.

This clone was observed a single time. The chain employs TRBV7-9 and TRBJ1-2; tentative D call: TRBD1 (5 bases). Trimming removed 4 bases at V and 3 bases at J, with 9 bases between. The CDR3 consists of 13 residues. CDR1 and CDR2 from the germline V gene are SEHNR and FQNEAQ (reference sequence). CDR3 sequence reads: CASSWWGDYGYTF. The CDR3 region has the DNA TGTGCCAGCAGCTGGTGGGGGGACTATGGCTACACCTTC.

This sequence joins TRBV29-1 and TRBJ2-3; 9 bases match TRBD1. The CDR3 has 14 amino acids. Per the germline V gene, CDR1 is SQVTM and CDR2 is ANQGSEA. V lost 5 bases and J lost 4; bases outside the gene matches: 7. The CDR3 spells CSVTGGLFADTQYF. The CDR3 coding sequence is TGCAGCGTTACAGGGGGCCTTTTTGCAGATACGCAGTATTTT.

This sequence joins TRBV6-4 and TRBJ1-2; D may be TRBD1 (5 bases). V was shortened by 0 bases and J by 8 bases, with 7 bases between the two germline ends. This CDR3 region has 12 residues. Germline V CDR1 and CDR2: MRHNA, SNTAGT. The CDR3 DNA reads TGTGCCAGCAGTGACTCTCAGGGCGGCTACACCTTC. This sequence encodes CASSDSQGGYTF.

J is TRBJ1-3 and V is TRBV27, with 9 bases lining up with TRBD1. CDR3 length: 13 residues. Germline CDR1 reads MNHEY; CDR2 reads SMNVEV (reference sequence). The trim removed 8 bases at V and 8 bases at J, leaving 7 bases unmatched. Here the CDR3 DNA reads TGTGCCAGCTTAGGGACAGGGTGGGACACCATATATTTT. Amino acids: CASLGTGWDTIYF.

This chain joins TRBV7-2 and TRBJ2-7; 10 bases map to TRBD1. The CDR3 is made up of 14 amino acids. Germline-derived CDR1 and CDR2 are SGHTA and FQGNSA. The trim removed 3 bases at V and 5 bases at J, leaving 4 bases unmatched. This chain's CDR3 is CASSFDRGPDEQYF. In nucleotides, the CDR3 is TGTGCCAGCAGCTTCGACAGGGGGCCCGACGAGCAGTACTTC.

The chain links TRBV3-1 (or the pseudogene TRBV3-2) to TRBJ1-3; 7 positions agree with TRBD1. Unmatched junction bases numbered 14, after V lost 6 bases and J lost 0 bases. The CDR3 loop spans 18 amino acids. CDR1 LGHDT and CDR2 YNNKEL come from the germline V gene (reference sequence). The CDR3 is CASSPGTVTLSSGNTIYF. The CDR3 bases are TGTGCCAGCAGTCCCGGGACAGTAACCTTATCCTCTGGAAACACCATATATTTT.

The chain couples TRBV7-9 to TRBJ2-1, with 7 bases fitting TRBD2. From germline, CDR1 is SEHNR and CDR2 FQNEAQ (reference sequence). Losses at the gene ends were 2 bases for V and 4 bases for J; bases not matched to a gene: 8. CDR3 length: 16 residues. The CDR3 protein is CASSLMASGFYNEQFF. CDR3 in DNA: TGTGCCAGCAGCTTAATGGCTAGCGGATTTTACAATGAGCAGTTCTTC.

This rearrangement joins TRBV5-5 to TRBJ1-2, with 7 bases aligning to TRBD1. The J segment lost 5 bases and the V segment lost 4 bases, leaving 11 bases of the junction unmatched. In germline, CDR1 is SGHKS, CDR2 YYEKEE (reference sequence). This CDR3 spans 15 amino acids. Here the CDR3 DNA reads TGTGCCAGCAGCACCCCGACAGGGAGTGGGTATGGCTACACCTTC. Protein product: CASSTPTGSGYGYTF.

This clone was recorded only once. V gene TRBV7-2 combines with J gene TRBJ1-2, with 7 bases fitting TRBD1. With V trimmed by 5 bases and J by 5 bases, 14 bases remained unmatched. CDR1 is SGHTA, CDR2 FQGNSA, per germline. This CDR3 spans 16 amino acids. The CDR3 loop reads CASSRAGAGGDYGYTF. The CDR3 DNA follows: TGTGCCAGCAGCCGGGCGGGCGCAGGGGGAGATTATGGCTACACCTTC.

This rearrangement joins TRBV29-1 to TRBJ2-3; TRBD2 matches at 10 bases. CDR3 length: 15 residues. V was clipped by 5 bases and J by 0 bases; unmatched bases: 5. The germline CDR1 and CDR2 sequences are SQVTM and ANQGSEA. As DNA, the CDR3 is TGCAGCGTTAGCGGGAGGGGGACTAGCACAGATACGCAGTATTTT. It yields the protein CSVSGRGTSTDTQYF.

The chain joins TRBV19 to TRBJ1-1; D perhaps matches TRBD1 (5 bases). Between the trimmed V and J ends, which lost 4 bases and 3 bases, there was a span of 9 bases. The CDR3 extends over 13 amino acids. Germline CDR1 and CDR2: LNHDA and SQIVND (reference sequence). The CDR3 bases are TGTGCCAGTAGTACAGGGATCGACACTGAAGCTTTCTTT. It codes for CASSTGIDTEAFF.

With regard to this clone: The sample holds other DNA sequences that translate to the same CDR3. The V and J genes are TRBV27 and TRBJ2-2, with TRBD1 matching 9 bases. V was pared by 5 bases and J by 5 bases, with 3 bases of the junction left unmatched. The CDR3 consists of 14 residues. Looked up from germline, CDR1 is MNHEY and CDR2 is SMNVEV (reference sequence). The CDR3 protein is CASSLGTGTGELFF. The CDR3 nucleotides read TGTGCCAGCAGTCTCGGGACAGGGACCGGGGAGCTGTTTTTT.

This clone was recorded once. CDR3 amino acids: CASSFVGGTGDEQYF. The CDR3 nucleotides are TGCGCCAGCAGCTTTGTAGGGGGGACAGGGGACGAGCAGTACTTC. The chain uses TRBV5-1 and TRBJ2-7, with TRBD1 matching 10 bases. Germline assignment: CDR1 SGHRS and CDR2 YFSETQ. The CDR3 covers 15 residues. J lost 5 bases, V lost 2 bases, and 7 bases had no gene match.

The genes are TRBV4-3 and TRBJ2-4; TRBD2 matches at 8 bases. This CDR3 is 17 amino acids long. Per the germline V gene, CDR1 is LGHNA and CDR2 is YSLEER. V lost 0 bases, J lost 6 bases, and 10 bases stayed unmatched. The CDR3 protein is CASSQEPPGAGGNIQYF. CDR3 DNA: TGCGCCAGCAGCCAAGAGCCACCGGGCGCGGGAGGAAACATTCAGTACTTC.

This sequence joins TRBV2 and TRBJ2-1; TRBD2 matches at 11 bases. CDR1 is SNHLY, CDR2 FYNNEI, per germline. The CDR3 length is 15 residues. Germline trimming cut 3 bases from V and 4 bases from J; bases unmatched to any gene: 2. This CDR3 reads CASSETSGNYNEQFF. The CDR3 bases are TGTGCCAGCAGTGAGACTAGCGGGAATTACAATGAGCAGTTCTTC.

This sequence joins TRBV19 and TRBJ1-4; 8 bases agree with TRBD1. CDR1 and CDR2 from the germline V gene are LNHDA and SQIVND (reference sequence). The ends lost 5 bases at V and 5 bases at J; junction bases unmatched: 7. This CDR3 contains 15 residues. The chain's CDR3 is CASSFTGGRNEKLFF. In nucleotides, the CDR3 is TGTGCCAGTAGTTTTACAGGGGGTAGGAATGAAAAACTGTTTTTT.

The V gene is TRBV28, the J gene TRBJ1-4; 9 bases are shared with TRBD1. CDR3 length equals 14 residues. The J segment lost 7 bases and the V segment lost 5 bases, leaving 5 bases of the junction unmatched. Germline values: CDR1 MDHEN, CDR2 SYDVKM. CDR3 DNA: TGTGCCAGCAGTAAACAGGGGGCAACTGAAAAACTGTTTTTT. It translates to CASSKQGATEKLFF.

V and J are TRBV7-9 and TRBJ2-3; 9 nucleotides line up with TRBD2. The germline gives CDR1 SEHNR, CDR2 FQNEAQ (reference sequence). With 1 base clipped from V and 4 bases from J, the junction kept 6 bases outside the gene matches. The CDR3 covers 16 residues. For the CDR3, the DNA is TGTGCCAGCAGCTTAGGGCCTAGCGGGATGGCAGATACGCAGTATTTT. Translating gives CASSLGPSGMADTQYF.

The chain is built from TRBV6-2 or TRBV6-3 and TRBJ2-7; no definite D call. From germline, CDR1 is MNHEY and CDR2 SVGEGT. The CDR3 has 13 amino acids. Trimming cost V 5 bases and J 1 base, with 9 bases left between them. The CDR3 loop is CASSSPRSYEQYF. The CDR3, as DNA: TGTGCCAGCAGTAGCCCCAGGTCCTACGAGCAGTACTTC.

V is TRBV4-3 and J is TRBJ1-1, with D hard to call. Trimming took off 3 bases at V and 1 base at J, with 9 bases between the two ends. The CDR3 runs to 14 residues. Looked up from germline, CDR1 is LGHNA and CDR2 is YSLEER. CDR3 residues: CASSHRYGNTEAFF. In nucleotides, the CDR3 is TGCGCCAGCAGCCACCGATACGGGAACACTGAAGCTTTCTTT.

The V call is TRBV9, the J call TRBJ2-3, with 10 bases matching TRBD2. V was clipped by 3 bases and J by 0 bases; unmatched bases: 10. The CDR3 is 18 residues long. CDR1 is SGDLS and CDR2 is YYNGEE in the germline V gene. The CDR3 sequence is CASSAPPGTSESTDTQYF. The DNA for the CDR3 is TGTGCCAGCAGCGCGCCTCCCGGGACTAGCGAGAGCACAGATACGCAGTATTTT.

This chain uses TRBV6-5 with TRBJ2-7; 7 bases line up with TRBD1. Germline trimming cut 7 bases from V and 3 bases from J; bases unmatched to any gene: 12. CDR3 length: 15 residues. Germline assignment: CDR1 MNHEY and CDR2 SVGAGI. This CDR3 reads CASTGGPGGVYEQYF. CDR3 coding DNA: TGTGCCAGCACTGGGGGCCCAGGGGGAGTCTACGAGCAGTACTTC.

The CDR3 is CASSQKEQGSNTEAFF. The CDR3 bases are TGCGCCAGCAGCCAAAAGGAACAGGGGTCAAACACTGAAGCTTTCTTT. The chain recombines TRBV4-1 with TRBJ1-1; TRBD1 agrees at 7 bases. CDR3 length: 16 amino acids. Trimming cost V 2 bases and J 2 bases; bases outside gene matches: 8. Germline CDR1 and CDR2: MGHRA and YSYEKL.

The V gene is TRBV28, the J gene TRBJ2-1; 7 nucleotides align to TRBD1. This CDR3 spans 13 amino acids. V was pared by 6 bases and J by 7 bases, with 6 bases of the junction left unmatched. The germline V gene encodes CDR1 MDHEN and CDR2 SYDVKM. The CDR3 region has the DNA TGTGCCAGCAGACTGACAGGGAAGAATGAGCAGTTCTTC. This translates into CASRLTGKNEQFF.

This rearrangement joins TRBV20-1 to TRBJ2-5; D is unresolved. From germline, CDR1 is DFQATT and CDR2 SNEGSKA (reference sequence). Trimming cost V 5 bases and J 1 base, with 5 bases left between them. The CDR3 totals 11 residues. The CDR3 reads CSASLQETQYF. The CDR3 region has the DNA TGCAGTGCTTCCCTCCAAGAGACCCAGTACTTC.